Shown below are 22 T cell receptor beta chains from a single sample sequenced in a study of Graves' ophthalmopathy and Graves' hyperthyroidism. As the template, RNA transcripts were used to amplify TCR beta CDR3 regions. First-round RT-PCR relied on HTBI primers, and a second-round multiplex PCR came next. Each CDR3 protein is one row after TCRdb ran MiXCR on the multiplex PCR reads. In the table there are about 410,000 distinct CDR3 sequences, 18% of which are singletons. Specimen: peripheral blood. Receptors originate from a woman between 18 and 29 years old with Graves' ophthalmopathy.

In its sample, this clonotype was seen many times. The chain carries TRBV7-2 and TRBJ2-5; 10 nucleotides line up with TRBD2. In germline, CDR1 is SGHTA, CDR2 FQGNSA. This CDR3 contains 16 residues. V shed 10 bases, J shed 4 bases, and the junction held 15 bases outside the gene matches. CDR3 protein: CATRSGTSVSRETQYF. CDR3 nucleotide sequence: TGTGCCACCAGATCCGGGACTAGCGTGAGCAGAGAGACCCAGTACTTC.

This clonotype was observed at least ten times. The chain couples TRBV5-1 to TRBJ1-1, with D uncertain. Germline CDR1 SGHRS, CDR2 YFSETQ. This CDR3 is built from 15 residues. The V end lost 0 bases, the J end lost 7 bases, and 16 bases lay between the germline ends. Here the CDR3 reads CASSLGGSEKVEAFF. In nucleotides, the CDR3 is TGCGCCAGCAGCTTGGGAGGGAGTGAGAAGGTTGAAGCTTTCTTT. Filled out from reference TRBV5-1 and TRBJ1-1, the complete variable domain reads KAGVTQTPRYLIKTRGQQVTLSCSPISGHRSVSWYQQTPGQGLQFLFEYFSETQRNKGNFPGRFSGRQFSNSRSEMNVSTLELGDSALYLCASSLGGSEKVEAFFGQGTRLTVV.

This clonotype was picked up many times. This chain links TRBV11-2 with TRBJ1-5; 7 nucleotides align to TRBD1. Germline CDR1 reads SGHAT; CDR2 reads FQNNGV. J was trimmed by 4 bases and V by 5 bases; bases with no gene match: 5. CDR3 size: 14 residues. CDR3 coding DNA: TGTGCCAGCAGCCCAGACAGGGCTAATCAGCCCCAGCATTTT. Its translation is CASSPDRANQPQHF.

This clonotype was found a few times. This chain connects TRBV29-1 to TRBJ1-1; unclear D gene. The germline V gene encodes CDR1 SQVTM and CDR2 ANQGSEA. Trimming cost V 1 base and J 5 bases, with 8 bases left between them. The CDR3 has 12 residues. The chain's CDR3 is CSVEGGATEAFF. The CDR3 DNA sequence: TGCAGCGTTGAAGGGGGAGCGACTGAAGCTTTCTTT.

This clonotype was observed many times. The chain combines TRBV7-3 with TRBJ2-6, with D perhaps TRBD2 (5 bases). The CDR3 is 15 amino acids. CDR1 and CDR2 from the germline V gene are SGHTA and FQGTGA. V lost 8 bases to trimming and J lost 3 bases, with 14 bases between them. The CDR3 here is CASGPGFYGANVLTF. In DNA form, the CDR3 reads TGTGCCAGCGGGCCGGGGTTTTATGGGGCCAACGTCCTGACTTTC.

This clonotype was seen ten or more times. V gene TRBV6-1 combines with J gene TRBJ2-5; maybe TRBD1 (6 bases). Per the germline V gene, CDR1 is MNHNS and CDR2 is SASEGT. V lost 3 bases and J lost 5, with 13 bases in between. The CDR3 runs 14 residues. CDR3 coding DNA: TGTGCCAGCAGTGATGGGGCAGGGGTCGAGACCCAGTACTTC. Translation: CASSDGAGVETQYF.

This clonotype was seen many times. The V call is TRBV29-1, the J call TRBJ2-5, with D possibly TRBD1 on 5 matching bases. Trimming removed 7 bases from V and 1 base from J, with 10 bases in between. This CDR3 spans 12 amino acids. Germline loops: CDR1 SQVTM, CDR2 ANQGSEA. Here the CDR3 DNA reads TGCAGCGGAGGACACCGCCAAGAGACCCAGTACTTC. It codes for CSGGHRQETQYF.

This clonotype appeared many times. The V call is TRBV12-3 or TRBV12-4, the J call TRBJ1-1; unclear D gene. The CDR3 runs to 12 residues. Deletions cut 4 bases from V and 2 bases from J, with 5 bases between. CDR3 region: CASSSRNTEAFF. CDR3 sequence (DNA): TGTGCCAGCAGTTCGAGAAACACTGAAGCTTTCTTT.

This clonotype was counted many times. V gene TRBV6-5 combines with J gene TRBJ1-2; tentative D call: TRBD1 (5 bases). Per the germline V gene, CDR1 is MNHEY and CDR2 is SVGAGI. The V end was cut by 2 bases, the J end by 4 bases, with 11 bases between. CDR3 length: 14 residues. The CDR3 loop is CASSYTPGTYGYTF. The CDR3 DNA reads TGTGCCAGCAGTTACACTCCAGGGACCTATGGCTACACCTTC.

This clonotype was seen ten or more times. The V gene is TRBV28, the J gene TRBJ2-4; 8 nucleotides agree with TRBD1. CDR3 length: 14 residues. CDR1 and CDR2 from the germline V gene are MDHEN and SYDVKM. The V gene end was trimmed by 3 bases and the J gene end by 5 bases; junction bases not matched to a gene: 3. DNA for the CDR3: TGTGCCAGCAGTTTCGGCAGGGGGCAAAACATTCAGTACTTC. This encodes CASSFGRGQNIQYF.

This clonotype was seen repeatedly, ten times or more. The chain joins TRBV11-2 to TRBJ2-7, with D tentatively TRBD1 (5 bases). The V and J ends lost 2 bases and 3 bases respectively, with 14 bases between them. There are 15 residues in the CDR3. CDR1 and CDR2 from the germline V gene are SGHAT and FQNNGV. CDR3 DNA: TGTGCCAGCAGCTTATACCAGGGTTCCCTCTACGAGCAGTACTTC. It codes for CASSLYQGSLYEQYF.

This clonotype was seen at least ten times. The chain employs TRBV9 and TRBJ2-7, with TRBD1 identical over 7 bases. The V segment lost 4 bases and the J segment 5 bases; nucleotides outside the gene matches: 9. This CDR3 contains 14 residues. Germline V lookup: CDR1 SGDLS, CDR2 YYNGEE. The CDR3 sequence is CASSPETGFNEQYF. The CDR3 nucleotides are TGTGCCAGCAGCCCCGAGACAGGGTTCAACGAGCAGTACTTC.

This clonotype was found many times. This chain uses TRBV29-1 with TRBJ1-1, with D possibly being TRBD1 (5 bases). The CDR3 totals 12 residues. The germline V and J ends were trimmed by 3 bases and 4 bases, with 9 bases remaining between them. The germline V gene has CDR1 SQVTM and CDR2 ANQGSEA. The CDR3 protein is CSVDYGGTEAFF. CDR3 DNA: TGCAGCGTTGATTACGGGGGCACTGAAGCTTTCTTT. Supplemented by reference TRBV29-1 and TRBJ1-1, the full variable domain reads SAVISQKPSRDICQRGTSLTIQCQVDSQVTMMFWYRQQPGQSLTLIATANQGSEATYESGFVIDKFPISRPNLTFSTLTVSNMSPEDSSIYLCSVDYGGTEAFFGQGTRLTVV.

This sequence joins TRBV6-1 and TRBJ1-5; D is perhaps TRBD1 (6 bases). Germline values: CDR1 MNHNS, CDR2 SASEGT. V was clipped by 8 bases and J by 6 bases, with 17 bases between them. This CDR3 region has 14 residues. CDR3 DNA: TGTGCCAGCTATGGAGGGGGAGGCGGTCAGCCCCAGCATTTT. It encodes CASYGGGGGQPQHF.

In its sample, this clonotype was seen many times. The chain uses TRBV29-1 and TRBJ2-5; maybe TRBD1 (6 bases). Germline CDR1 reads SQVTM; CDR2 reads ANQGSEA. The CDR3 is made up of 15 amino acids. V was trimmed by 6 bases and J by 3 bases, leaving 20 bases between them. DNA of the CDR3: TGCAGCGTCCGCCCTGGGGTGTCAGGGGAAGAGACCCAGTACTTC. As protein: CSVRPGVSGEETQYF.

V usage is TRBV6-1 and J usage is TRBJ2-5; 10 bases are shared with TRBD2. With V trimmed by 5 bases and J by 5 bases, 14 bases remained unmatched. This CDR3 has 17 amino acids. Germline-derived CDR1 and CDR2 are MNHNS and SASEGT. The CDR3 is CASSTGHRTSGLETQYF. Here the CDR3 DNA reads TGTGCCAGCAGTACGGGCCATCGGACTAGCGGATTGGAGACCCAGTACTTC.

In this sample, this clonotype turned up many times. The V call is TRBV10-1, the J call TRBJ2-5, with D perhaps TRBD1 (6 bases). Trimming took off 0 bases at V and 2 bases at J, with 10 bases between the two ends. Germline V CDR1 and CDR2: WNHNN, SYGVQD (reference sequence). The CDR3 has 15 residues. The CDR3: CASSESRGRQETQYF. The CDR3 nucleotides are TGCGCCAGCAGTGAGTCCAGGGGCCGGCAAGAGACCCAGTACTTC.

The chain recombines TRBV28 with TRBJ2-7; 7 bases align to TRBD1. The germline V gene encodes CDR1 MDHEN and CDR2 SYDVKM. V shed 2 bases and J 2 bases; nucleotides not matched to a gene: 6. The CDR3 runs 15 residues. The CDR3 DNA reads as TGTGCCAGCAGTTTACGCCTGGGACAGACCTACGAGCAGTACTTC. Translation: CASSLRLGQTYEQYF.

Many counts were recorded for this clonotype. This sequence joins TRBV12-3 or TRBV12-4 and TRBJ1-1; maybe TRBD1 (5 bases). Deletions cut 5 bases from V and 8 bases from J, with 12 bases between. This CDR3 has 12 amino acids. The CDR3 DNA is TGTGCCAGCAGTCGGGGACTGTTAGAAGCTTTCTTT. Translating gives CASSRGLLEAFF.

This clonotype was seen ten or more times. This chain joins TRBV12-3 or TRBV12-4 and TRBJ1-2; perhaps TRBD1 as D (5 bases). The CDR3 is made up of 15 amino acids. V lost 3 bases, J lost 8 bases, and 19 bases lay in between. The CDR3 region is CASSLTVGPLNGYTF. DNA for the CDR3: TGTGCCAGCAGTTTGACAGTAGGCCCCCTTAACGGCTACACCTTC.

There are many counts of this clonotype. This chain connects TRBV7-2 to TRBJ2-6; D might be TRBD1 or TRBD2, each matching 5 bases. Germline CDR1 reads SGHTA; CDR2 reads FQGNSA. CDR3 length: 18 residues. V was shortened by 0 bases and J by 0 bases, with 12 bases between the two germline ends. The DNA of the CDR3 is TGTGCCAGCAGCTTAGCGTGGGGCCGGGACTCTGGGGCCAACGTCCTGACTTTC. Translated: CASSLAWGRDSGANVLTF.

This clonotype was recorded at least ten times. J is TRBJ2-5 and V is TRBV12-3 or TRBV12-4; D gene unclear. V dropped 3 bases and J dropped 4 bases, with 18 bases sitting between them. There are 16 residues in the CDR3. As DNA, the CDR3 is TGTGCCAGCAGTTTGGGTCTTGGGTTATTTGGAGAGACCCAGTACTTC. Translated: CASSLGLGLFGETQYF.